The present T cell receptor beta chain was sequenced within a study of vaccination effects on CD4 cells after COVID-19. Whole-study context: All study participants received two doses of BNT162b2 or mRNA-1273 vaccine.

Repertoires were generated with immunoSEQ multiplex PCR, while TCRdb's copy carries only in-frame clones and drops some. Among 60,000 to 70,000 clones listed, roughly 81% were seen once. Study conclusions and caveats: In vaccinees who were healthy, merely 1 out of 255 vaccine-induced clones cross-reacted with common cold coronaviruses.

Germline V gene lookup returns CDR1 MGHRA and CDR2 YSYEKL. CDR3 length equals 16 residues. Before sequencing, viral peptide pools were used by the ViraFEST assay to expand antigen-specific CD4+ T cells. Isolating CD4+ T cells followed about 10 days of culture. Worth noting for this clone: Its antigen is unidentified. A read error may produce the germline difference seen at one junction end.

This clonotype originated in a human donor who received a COVID-19 vaccine. V and J are TRBV4-1 and TRBJ2-5; TRBD2 matches at 9 bases. This specimen was CD4+ T cells from PBMCs cultured with HCoV-229E spike peptides, taken before COVID-19 vaccination. The CDR3 nucleotides read TGCGCCAGCAGCCATGTTAGCGGGGGCAACCAGGAGACCCAGTACTTC. Translating it yields CASSHVSGGNQETQYF.